This TCR beta chain was documented in a study of cytomegalovirus exposure and HLA in healthy donors. Across the whole study: As an earlier analysis found, about 179 million T cells yielded about 120 million unique TCR beta sequences.

Study observations and caveats: In a later analysis, common viral pathogens appeared linked to several of the most significant clusters. Immune exposure was documented only through CMV serostatus. The CMV antigen specificity of three CMV-associated chains was confirmed through in vitro analysis.

Researchers ran the PCR with 60 Vbeta and 13 Jbeta primers. Assay: immunoSEQ multiplex PCR; the TCRdb copy retains only in-frame clones and omits some. The data show 90,000 or so clones, 80% seen once. There are a few counts of this clone. Antigen unknown. The ends were cut back, 7 bases at V and 9 bases at J, with 19 bases in the middle. This CDR3 has 15 amino acids. CDR1 MNHNY and CDR2 SVGAGI come from the germline V gene (reference sequence). The V call is TRBV6-6, the J call TRBJ1-6; no definite D call. The sequence was obtained from a man over 45 in good health and CMV-seropositive. Source material: PBMCs. The CDR3 bases are TGTGCCAGCACCCAAGAGGGTGTATCGGCTTCACCCCTCCACTTT. It is translated as CASTQEGVSASPLHF.